This entry lists 6 T cell receptor beta chains sequenced from one sample in a study of cytomegalovirus exposure and HLA in healthy donors. The PCR used 60 Vbeta and 13 Jbeta primers. Clones were read by immunoSEQ multiplex PCR, and TCRdb kept only the in-frame ones, dropping some. The table has about 140,000 clones, about 79% seen once. The sequenced sample consisted of PBMCs. Source of these receptors: a man aged 40-49 years in good health and CMV-seropositive.

This chain uses TRBV25-1 with TRBJ1-2; D remains unclear. This CDR3 has 16 residues. From germline, CDR1 is MGHDK and CDR2 SYGVNS. V gave up 1 base and J gave up 13 bases, with 25 bases separating them. The CDR3 DNA reads as TGTGCCAGCAGTGAATGGTCCTGGACGGGGAATAGACTTTTCACCTTC. This translates into CASSEWSWTGNRLFTF.

V is TRBV11-2 and J is TRBJ2-7; 9 bases match TRBD2. Trimming cost V 6 bases and J 1 base; bases outside gene matches: 7. The germline V gene has CDR1 SGHAT and CDR2 FQNNGV. The CDR3 sequence is 15 residues long. The CDR3 loop reads CASSSVAGGSYEQYF. CDR3 sequence (DNA): TGTGCCAGCAGTTCCGTCGCGGGAGGGTCCTACGAGCAGTACTTC.

A word on this clone: Other DNA sequences in the sample encode the same CDR3. The V call is TRBV5-4, the J call TRBJ2-3; D uncertain. The CDR3 spans 13 residues. Germline V gives CDR1 SGHNT, CDR2 YYREEE (reference sequence). V dropped 3 bases and J dropped 0 bases, with 5 bases sitting between them. DNA of the CDR3: TGTGCCAGCAGCTCCACAAGCACAGATACGCAGTATTTT. Residues: CASSSTSTDTQYF.

The genes are TRBV15 and TRBJ2-2; no firm D call. Germline values: CDR1 LNHNV, CDR2 YYDKDF (reference sequence). CDR3 length: 13 amino acids. The germline V and J ends were trimmed by 0 bases and 10 bases, with 9 bases remaining between them. The CDR3 loop is CATSRDLRQELFF. DNA for the CDR3: TGTGCCACCAGCAGAGATCTCAGACAGGAGCTGTTTTTT.

V usage is TRBV6-5 and J usage is TRBJ2-3; 11 bases are shared with TRBD1. Losses at the gene ends were 6 bases for V and 4 bases for J; bases not matched to a gene: 6. This CDR3 contains 15 residues. Germline V gene lookup returns CDR1 MNHEY and CDR2 SVGAGI. The CDR3 region has the DNA TGTGCCAGCAGCCTACGGGGACAGGGGGCAGATACGCAGTATTTT. Translated: CASSLRGQGADTQYF.

CDR3 sequence: CASSLNDGQGFYEQYF. CDR3 bases: TGTGCCAGCAGCTTAAACGACGGACAGGGGTTCTACGAGCAGTACTTC. V usage is TRBV7-9 and J usage is TRBJ2-7; TRBD1 matches at 9 bases. The germline gives CDR1 SEHNR, CDR2 FQNEAQ (reference sequence). Germline trimming cut 2 bases from V and 3 bases from J; bases unmatched to any gene: 8. This CDR3 has 16 amino acids.